Listed here are 25 T cell receptor beta chains from one sample, sequenced in a study of cytomegalovirus exposure and HLA in healthy donors (TCRdb year 2017). To prepare the library, the immunoSEQ multiplex PCR assay was applied. A mixture of 60 forward primers for TCR Vbeta segments and 13 reverse primers for TCR Jbeta segments was used in the multiplex PCR. TCRdb holds this immuneACCESS table with in-frame rearrangements only. Some clones are missing; in checked studies, unresolved V genes explain under half, and the rest has no known cause. The sample table records some 250,000 clones; 70% to 90% of these occur just once. The top ten clones comprise about 8% of the sample. Sequencing was performed on PBMCs. Receptors originate from a woman aged 55-69 years in good health and CMV-seropositive.

This clone was counted a single time. At one boundary the junction diverges from the germline segment, which might be a read error. The chain couples TRBV7-9 to TRBJ2-3; 9 positions match TRBD1. Germline-derived CDR1 and CDR2 are SEHNR and FQNEAQ (reference sequence). This CDR3 region has 17 residues. This CDR3 is CSSSFIIGTGTTDTQYF. The CDR3 DNA is TGTTCCAGCAGCTTTATCATTGGGACAGGGACCACAGATACGCAGTATTTT.

As to this clone: This same CDR3 is encoded by further DNA sequences in the sample. The CDR3 sequence is CASSLGLAGVGEQYF. The CDR3 DNA is TGCGCCAGCAGCCTAGGACTAGCGGGAGTAGGTGAGCAGTACTTC. The rearrangement joins TRBV5-1 to TRBJ2-7; TRBD2 matches 13 bases. Germline loops: CDR1 SGHRS, CDR2 YFSETQ. The CDR3 runs to 15 residues. The ends lost 4 bases at V and 7 bases at J; junction bases unmatched: 8.

The chain has TRBV9 and TRBJ2-5, with TRBD2 identical over 8 bases. CDR1 and CDR2 from the germline V gene are SGDLS and YYNGEE. J lost 4 bases, V lost 6 bases, and 5 bases had no gene match. The CDR3 is 13 residues long. Here the CDR3 reads CASTPGGVETQYF. CDR3 nucleotide sequence: TGTGCCAGCACCCCGGGAGGGGTAGAGACCCAGTACTTC.

The genes are TRBV11-2 and TRBJ2-5, with D uncertain. Germline CDR1 reads SGHAT; CDR2 reads FQNNGV. The CDR3 is 13 amino acids. V was trimmed by 2 bases and J by 2 bases, leaving 6 bases between them. The CDR3 region is CASSLKLQETQYF. The DNA of the CDR3 is TGTGCCAGCAGCTTAAAGCTGCAAGAGACCCAGTACTTC.

V gene TRBV12-5 combines with J gene TRBJ2-2; the match to TRBD2 covers 8 bases. Germline CDR1 reads LGHNT; CDR2 reads FRNRAP. The CDR3 is 15 residues long. With 6 bases clipped from V and 5 bases from J, the junction kept 8 bases outside the gene matches. CDR3 nucleotide sequence: TGTGCTAGTGGCCGTAGCGGGACTATGACCGGGGAGCTGTTTTTT. It specifies CASGRSGTMTGELFF. The full variable domain, its missing parts supplied by reference TRBV12-5 and TRBJ2-2, is DARVTQTPRHKVTEMGQEVTMRCQPILGHNTVFWYRQTMMQGLELLAYFRNRAPLDDSGMPKDRFSAEMPDATLATLKIQPSEPRDSAVYFCASGRSGTMTGELFFGEGSRLTVL.

The chain recombines TRBV7-9 with TRBJ2-2, with a weak D call TRBD2 (6 bases). Between the trimmed V and J ends, which lost 5 bases and 0 bases, there was a span of 22 bases. The V gene's germline CDR1 is SEHNR and CDR2 FQNEAQ (reference sequence). CDR3 size: 19 residues. This CDR3 reads CASSLQSLADIANTGELFF. Here the CDR3 DNA reads TGTGCCAGCAGCCTTCAGAGCTTAGCGGACATCGCGAACACCGGGGAGCTGTTTTTT.

This clone was detected once. V is TRBV2 and J is TRBJ1-4, with D hard to call. Germline CDR1 SNHLY, CDR2 FYNNEI. The germline V and J ends were trimmed by 7 bases and 8 bases, with 8 bases remaining between them. CDR3 size: 11 residues. CDR3 DNA sequence: TGTGCCAGCAATAAGCTGGAAAAACTGTTTTTT. Amino acids: CASNKLEKLFF.

Note on this clone: At one end the junction does not follow the germline gene, possibly because of a read error. This chain joins TRBV7-9 and TRBJ2-6, with D perhaps TRBD1 (6 bases). Germline lookup yields CDR1 SEHNR and CDR2 FQNEAQ (reference sequence). This CDR3 is 15 amino acids long. The CDR3: CSSSPSGAGANVLTF. The CDR3, as DNA: TGTTCCAGCAGCCCATCAGGGGCTGGGGCCAACGTCCTGACTTTC.

J is TRBJ2-7 and V is TRBV6-6; a weak D match, TRBD2 (5 bases). Trimming cost V 8 bases and J 4 bases, with 9 bases left between them. The CDR3 is 11 amino acids. Germline V gene lookup returns CDR1 MNHNY and CDR2 SVGAGI (reference sequence). CDR3: CASRGEYEQYF. DNA of the CDR3: TGTGCCAGCCGTGGGGAGTACGAGCAGTACTTC.

The chain uses TRBV29-1 and TRBJ2-7, with a weak D call TRBD1 (8 bases). Germline V gene data show CDR1 as SQVTM and CDR2 as ANQGSEA. Trimming took off 4 bases at V and 5 bases at J, with 21 bases between the two ends. This CDR3 comprises 15 residues. The CDR3 bases are TGCAGCGTTGTAGTGGGAGGGACAGGCATCCACGAGCAGTACTTC. As protein: CSVVVGGTGIHEQYF.

This clone came up once. The chain uses TRBV7-3 and TRBJ2-3; D remains ambiguous. The CDR3 loop spans 13 amino acids. Per the germline V gene, CDR1 is SGHTA and CDR2 is FQGTGA. Deletions cut 5 bases from V and 3 bases from J, with 9 bases between. CDR3 protein: CASSPPMTDTQYF. CDR3 bases: TGTGCCAGCAGCCCCCCTATGACAGATACGCAGTATTTT.

The chain is built from TRBV4-2 and TRBJ2-1; a possible D gene is TRBD2 (7 bases). The length of the CDR3 is 15 residues. Trimming cost V 5 bases and J 9 bases, with 20 bases left between them. CDR1 LGHNA and CDR2 YNFKEQ come from the germline V gene. The CDR3 region is CASSGGLAAVGEQFF. CDR3 bases: TGTGCCAGCAGCGGGGGGCTAGCGGCTGTCGGTGAGCAGTTCTTC.

V is TRBV14 and J is TRBJ2-7; 10 bases map to TRBD2. The germline V gene has CDR1 SGHDN and CDR2 FVKESK. The CDR3 has 15 residues. J lost 2 bases, V lost 4 bases, and 5 bases had no gene match. The CDR3 DNA follows: TGTGCCAGCAGCCTTAGCGGGAGGTTTACCTACGAGCAGTACTTC. Amino acids: CASSLSGRFTYEQYF.

In nucleotides, the CDR3 is TGTGCCAGCAGCTTCCGAGGAACCTACGAGCAGTACTTC. It codes for CASSFRGTYEQYF. J is TRBJ2-7 and V is TRBV11-3, with unresolved D. The length of the CDR3 is 13 residues. V lost 3 bases, J lost 2 bases, and 8 bases lay in between. The V gene's germline CDR1 is SGHNT and CDR2 YENEEA.

This sequence joins TRBV7-6 and TRBJ2-1; D gene ambiguous. Trimming shortened V by 3 bases and J by 2 bases, and 11 bases separated the two germline ends. The CDR3 extends over 15 amino acids. Per the germline V gene, CDR1 is SGHVS and CDR2 is FNYEAQ. Here the CDR3 DNA reads TGTGCCAGCAGCTTGTTACTCCCCCCCTACAATGAGCAGTTCTTC. Translating it yields CASSLLLPPYNEQFF.

The rearrangement joins TRBV9 to TRBJ1-1; tentatively, D is TRBD1 (5 bases). CDR1 is SGDLS, CDR2 YYNGEE, per germline. The CDR3 totals 15 residues. V was cut by 4 bases and J by 6 bases, with 19 bases left in between. CDR3 amino acids: CASSPDLVGVSEAFF. DNA of the CDR3: TGTGCCAGCAGCCCAGATCTCGTAGGGGTTTCTGAAGCTTTCTTT.

Note on this clone: The junction and the germline gene differ at one end; a read error may be behind it. The chain joins TRBV7-9 to TRBJ2-5; 9 nucleotides line up with TRBD1. The CDR3 totals 15 residues. Germline lookup yields CDR1 SEHNR and CDR2 FQNEAQ (reference sequence). CDR3 residues: CSSQDRTGGAETQYF. CDR3 sequence (DNA): TGTTCCAGCCAAGACAGAACAGGGGGCGCGGAGACCCAGTACTTC.

The chain links TRBV6-6 to TRBJ1-1; TRBD1 agrees at 7 bases. The CDR3 is 13 amino acids. J gave up 5 bases and V 6 bases, and 6 bases lay outside the gene matches. Germline CDR1 MNHNY, CDR2 SVGAGI (reference sequence). This chain's CDR3 is CASRGQKGTEAFF. The DNA for the CDR3 is TGTGCCAGCAGGGGACAGAAAGGGACTGAAGCTTTCTTT.

The V call is TRBV9, the J call TRBJ2-3; D may be TRBD2 (5 bases). The CDR3 contains 16 residues. Germline V gene data show CDR1 as SGDLS and CDR2 as YYNGEE. Trimming shortened V by 0 bases and J by 1 base, and 12 bases separated the two germline ends. The CDR3 sequence is CASSVGGLRGTDTQYF. CDR3 DNA sequence: TGTGCCAGCAGCGTAGGAGGGCTCCGAGGCACAGATACGCAGTATTTT.

The J gene is TRBJ2-5, the V gene TRBV5-1, with D possibly being TRBD1 (6 bases). The CDR3 contains 13 residues. CDR1 and CDR2 (germline): SGHRS, YFSETQ. V gave up 5 bases and J gave up 2 bases, with 10 bases separating them. CDR3 amino acids: CASRNGQQETQYF. The CDR3 bases are TGCGCCAGCAGAAACGGACAGCAAGAGACCCAGTACTTC.

The chain has TRBV6-1 and TRBJ2-1; 11 bases map to TRBD2. This CDR3 is 14 amino acids long. Germline lookup yields CDR1 MNHNS and CDR2 SASEGT. Trimming removed 6 bases from V and 9 bases from J; junction bases left unmatched: 7. The CDR3 region has the DNA TGTGCCAGCAGAATAGCGGGAGGGCCGAGTGAGCAGTTCTTC. It translates to CASRIAGGPSEQFF.

The chain recombines TRBV25-1 with TRBJ2-7; D is unclear. V was pared by 2 bases and J by 4 bases, with 9 bases between. Germline CDR1 reads MGHDK; CDR2 reads SYGVNS. The CDR3 extends over 13 amino acids. The CDR3 loop reads CASSEAVGYEQYF. For the CDR3, the DNA is TGTGCCAGCAGTGAAGCGGTAGGTTACGAGCAGTACTTC.

Notes on this clone: Different DNA sequences within this sample yield the same CDR3. The chain couples TRBV5-1 to TRBJ2-1, with D possibly matching TRBD2 (6 bases). Germline assignment: CDR1 SGHRS and CDR2 YFSETQ. With 0 bases removed from V and 0 bases from J, the gap between germline ends came to 7 bases. CDR3 length: 15 amino acids. CDR3 nucleotides: TGCGCCAGCAGCTTGGACGGGAGCTCCTACAATGAGCAGTTCTTC. Translating gives CASSLDGSSYNEQFF.

V gene TRBV15 combines with J gene TRBJ1-1; TRBD1 matches at 7 bases. Germline loops: CDR1 LNHNV, CDR2 YYDKDF (reference sequence). V trimming: 0 bases; J trimming: 4 bases; junction bases outside the gene matches: 5. The CDR3 totals 15 residues. CDR3 region: CATSRELSGGTEAFF. The CDR3 coding sequence is TGTGCCACCAGCAGAGAGCTGTCAGGGGGCACTGAAGCTTTCTTT.

The J gene is TRBJ2-1, the V gene TRBV5-6; tentatively, D is TRBD1 (6 bases). The CDR3 consists of 13 residues. The germline V gene has CDR1 SGHDT and CDR2 YYEEEE. V was shortened by 2 bases and J by 4 bases, with 7 bases between the two germline ends. In DNA form, the CDR3 reads TGTGCCAGCAGCTTTCAGGGGTACAATGAGCAGTTCTTC. Translation gives CASSFQGYNEQFF.